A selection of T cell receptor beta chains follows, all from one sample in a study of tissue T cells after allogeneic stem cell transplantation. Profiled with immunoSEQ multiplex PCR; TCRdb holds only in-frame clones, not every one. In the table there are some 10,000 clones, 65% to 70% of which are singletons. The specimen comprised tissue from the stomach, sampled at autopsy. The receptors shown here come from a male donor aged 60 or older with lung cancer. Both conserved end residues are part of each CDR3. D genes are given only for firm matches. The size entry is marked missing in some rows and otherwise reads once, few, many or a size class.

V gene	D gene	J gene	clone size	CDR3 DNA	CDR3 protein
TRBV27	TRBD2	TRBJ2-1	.	TGTGCCAGCAGTAATCCGGGACTAGCGGATGAGCAGTTCTTC	CASSNPGLADEQFF
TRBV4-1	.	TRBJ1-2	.	TGCGCCAGCAGCCAAGCGGCGGACTCGGGCCGTGGCTACACCTTC	CASSQAADSGRGYTF
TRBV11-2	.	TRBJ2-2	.	TGTGCCAGCAGCTCCGGGACGGGCTGGGAGCTGTTTTTT	CASSSGTGWELFF
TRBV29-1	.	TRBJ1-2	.	TGCAGCGTTGAGTTGGGGAGGAGAGGTGGCTACACCTTC	CSVELGRRGGYTF
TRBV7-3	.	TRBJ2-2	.	TGTGCCAGCAGCTGGGGACAAGACACCGGGGAGCTGTTTTTT	CASSWGQDTGELFF
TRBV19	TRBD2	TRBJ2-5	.	TGTGCCAGTAGTACGCGGGGGCAAGAGACCCAGTACTTC	CASSTRGQETQYF
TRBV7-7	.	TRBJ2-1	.	TGTGCCAGCAGCCTGAGCTCCTACAATGAGCAGTTCTTC	CASSLSSYNEQFF
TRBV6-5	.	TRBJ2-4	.	TGTGCCAGCAGTAGCAGAGCCAAAAACATTCAGTACTTC	CASSSRAKNIQYF
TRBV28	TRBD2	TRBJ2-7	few	TGTGCCAGCAACGGCGGGAGGGCAAAGTCCTACGAGCAGTACTTC	CASNGGRAKSYEQYF
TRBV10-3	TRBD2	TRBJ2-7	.	TGTGCCACCGGGACTAGCGGCTACGAGCAGTACTTC	CATGTSGYEQYF
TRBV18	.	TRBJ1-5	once	TGTGCCAGCTCACCAGCAGGGGCCAATCAGCCCCAGCATTTT	CASSPAGANQPQHF
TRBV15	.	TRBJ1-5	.	TGTGCCACCAGCAGAGATGGAGCATCGGCTCAGCCCCAGCATTTT	CATSRDGASAQPQHF
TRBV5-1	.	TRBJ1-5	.	TGCGCCAGCAGCTTGGCAGGGGGCAATCAGCCCCAGCATTTT	CASSLAGGNQPQHF
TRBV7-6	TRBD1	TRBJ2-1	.	TGTGCCAGCAGCTCCGGGACAGCAATTTCCTACAATGAGCAGTTCTTC	CASSSGTAISYNEQFF
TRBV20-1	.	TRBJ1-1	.	TGCAGTGCTAGTAAGGGATTGAACACTGAAGCTTTCTTT	CSASKGLNTEAFF
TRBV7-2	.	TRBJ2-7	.	TGTGCCAGCAGCTTAGTGGAATACGAGCAGTACTTC	CASSLVEYEQYF
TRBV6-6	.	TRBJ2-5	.	TGTGCCAGCAGTTACTCGACAGGACTAGAGGCGACCCAGTACTTC	CASSYSTGLEATQYF
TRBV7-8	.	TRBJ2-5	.	TGTGCCAGCAGCTTCGGTACTGGGGGATCTGGGGAGACCCAGTACTTC	CASSFGTGGSGETQYF
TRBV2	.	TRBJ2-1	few	TGTGCCAGCAGGACTAGTAACTGGAGCCTGTTCTTC	CASRTSNWSLFF
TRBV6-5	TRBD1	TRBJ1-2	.	TGTGCCAGCAGTCACCGGGACAGGAACTATGGCTACACCTTC	CASSHRDRNYGYTF
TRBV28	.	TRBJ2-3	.	TGTGCCAGCAGTGCCGGGGGCAGGTCTAGCACAGATACGCAGTATTTT	CASSAGGRSSTDTQYF
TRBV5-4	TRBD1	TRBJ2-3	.	TGTGCCAGCAGCCCCTTCGGACAGGCTACAGATACGCAGTATTTT	CASSPFGQATDTQYF
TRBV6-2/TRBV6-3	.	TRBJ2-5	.	TGTGCCAGCAGTTACATGGGACAAACGGAGACCCAGTACTTC	CASSYMGQTETQYF
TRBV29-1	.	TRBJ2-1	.	TGCAGCGTTGAAAACCCGGGTAGGGAGGCCTACAATGAGCAGTTCTTC	CSVENPGREAYNEQFF
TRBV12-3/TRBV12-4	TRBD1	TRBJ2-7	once	TGTGCCAGCAGAACCGGGACAGGCTACGAGCAGTACTTC	CASRTGTGYEQYF
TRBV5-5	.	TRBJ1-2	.	TGTGCCAGCATTCTGGCAGATCTAAACTATGGCTACACCTTC	CASILADLNYGYTF
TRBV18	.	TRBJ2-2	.	TGTGCCAGCTCACCAACCGGGGAGCTGTTTTTT	CASSPTGELFF